The clone carrying this T cell receptor (beta chain) was detected a few times. Its antigen is undetermined. The source of the sample is a study of post-analysis software for immune sequencing data. V lost 3 bases and J lost 4, with 16 bases in between. This CDR3 spans 16 amino acids. Per the germline V gene, CDR1 is MRHNA and CDR2 is SNTAGT. Study-wide points: About five TRBV segments appeared more often in patients than in controls, and TRBV5-6, TRBV5-1 and TRBV20-1 were among these.

Unique-molecular-identifier-tagged TCR beta cDNA libraries were used. Yield was roughly 500,000 cDNA molecules from about 1 to 10 million T cells. One entry per CDR3 protein, called by TCRdb with MiXCR from the PCR reads. The repertoire includes some 690,000 distinct CDR3 sequences, more than 50% of them detected once, and approximately 10% sits in the top ten. The chain is built from TRBV6-4 and TRBJ2-1, with D unresolved. The sample taken for sequencing was blood. The source of this sequence is a girl aged 2-10 years with multiple sclerosis. The CDR3 DNA is TGTGCCAGCAGTGAGGTGCTGGGGTATCAGTACAATGAGCAGTTCTTC. Translation: CASSEVLGYQYNEQFF.